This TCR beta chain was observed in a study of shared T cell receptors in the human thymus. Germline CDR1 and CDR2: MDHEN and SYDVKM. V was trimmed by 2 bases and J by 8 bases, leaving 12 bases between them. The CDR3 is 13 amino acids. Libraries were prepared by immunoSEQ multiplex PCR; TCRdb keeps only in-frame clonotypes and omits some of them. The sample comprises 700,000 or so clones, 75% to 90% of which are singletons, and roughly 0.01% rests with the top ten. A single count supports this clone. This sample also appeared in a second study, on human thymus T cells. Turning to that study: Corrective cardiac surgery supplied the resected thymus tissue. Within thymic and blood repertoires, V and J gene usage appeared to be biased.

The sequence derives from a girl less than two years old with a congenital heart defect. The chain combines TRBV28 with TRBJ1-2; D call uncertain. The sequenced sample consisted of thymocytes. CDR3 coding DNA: TGTGCCAGCAGTTTAGGGAGGAGGTACGGCTACACCTTC. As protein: CASSLGRRYGYTF.